This TCR beta chain was obtained from a study of T cells in Graves' hyperthyroidism and ophthalmopathy. Lactation, pregnancy, other autoimmune disease or uncontrolled infection excluded patients. It was 8.5 to 10 ml of fresh peripheral blood that supplied the PBMCs. Trimming left V 7 bases short and J 2 bases short, with 13 bases between. The CDR3 runs 14 residues. This clonotype was seen many times. Its matching antigen is unknown. Study findings and constraints: Onset of ophthalmopathy came a median roughly 6.9 months after the model predicted it. From stable hyperthyroidism, ophthalmopathy was set apart by a 13 V-J model.

Authors of the study amplified TCR beta CDR3 regions from RNA transcripts. A set of HTBI primers served as the primers for a first-round RT-PCR of the TCR CDR3. MiXCR, run by TCRdb on the multiplex PCR reads, gives a single entry per CDR3 protein. The sample shows around 480,000 distinct CDR3 sequences, roughly an eighth of them seen only once. Sequencing used blood. The chain recombines TRBV12-3 or TRBV12-4 with TRBJ2-3; TRBD1 might be the D (6 bases). This clonotype was sampled from a woman aged 18-29 years with Graves' hyperthyroidism. The CDR3 region has the DNA TGTGCCAGCACCCGGGACACCTACACAGATACGCAGTATTTT. Translated, it gives CASTRDTYTDTQYF.